These T cell receptor beta chains were read from a single sample in a study of blood T cell repertoires in COVID-19. Here immunoSEQ multiplex PCR was the method, and the copy in TCRdb shows in-frame clones only, minus some. The top ten hold roughly 19% of the sample, which has roughly 150,000 clones, about 83% seen once. Input material: peripheral blood. These receptors came from a woman between 65 and 79 years old who had recovered from COVID-19. The CDR3 runs from the conserved cysteine through the conserved F or W. Each record gives: D gene, clone size, J gene, V gene, CDR3 DNA, CDR3 protein. D genes are given only for firm matches. Clone size is not always given. Where it is, it says once, few, many or a class for expanded clones.

D gene: TRBD2; clone size: NA; J gene: TRBJ2-1; V gene: TRBV25-1; CDR3 DNA: TGTGCCAGCGGCCCGTTTAGCGGGAGTAACCATGAGCAGTTCTTC; CDR3 protein: CASGPFSGSNHEQFF
D gene: TRBD1; clone size: NA; J gene: TRBJ1-2; V gene: TRBV6-5; CDR3 DNA: TGTGCCAGCAGACGGCCGGGACAGGCATATGGCTACACCTTC; CDR3 protein: CASRRPGQAYGYTF
D gene: TRBD2; clone size: NA; J gene: TRBJ2-1; V gene: TRBV27; CDR3 DNA: TGTGCCAGCAGTTTCGGGGGGCTAGCGGGAGGGGAGCAGTTCTTC; CDR3 protein: CASSFGGLAGGEQFF
D gene: NA; clone size: once; J gene: TRBJ2-7; V gene: TRBV4-1; CDR3 DNA: TGCGCCAGCAGCCAAGAACCCCTAGCGACACTTTACGAGCAGTACTTC; CDR3 protein: CASSQEPLATLYEQYF
D gene: TRBD1; clone size: once; J gene: TRBJ2-2; V gene: TRBV7-2; CDR3 DNA: TGTGCCAGCAGCTTCCGGACAGGACCGAACACCGGGGAGCTGTTTTTT; CDR3 protein: CASSFRTGPNTGELFF
D gene: TRBD2; clone size: NA; J gene: TRBJ2-1; V gene: TRBV5-6; CDR3 DNA: TGTGCCAGCAGCTTGGTGCCTAGCGGGAGGGCCCCCTACAATGAGCAGTTCTTC; CDR3 protein: CASSLVPSGRAPYNEQFF
D gene: NA; clone size: many; J gene: TRBJ2-7; V gene: TRBV2; CDR3 DNA: TGTGCCAGCAGTCCCGCGGACGAGCAGTACTTC; CDR3 protein: CASSPADEQYF
D gene: NA; clone size: NA; J gene: TRBJ2-7; V gene: TRBV6-6; CDR3 DNA: TGTGCCAGCAGCACCGTTGGTAGGCAGTACTTC; CDR3 protein: CASSTVGRQYF
D gene: TRBD2; clone size: NA; J gene: TRBJ2-5; V gene: TRBV7-2; CDR3 DNA: TGTGCCAGCAGCTTAAGGCAGTTGGGGCTAGCGGGTCGCGAGGAGACCCAGTACTTC; CDR3 protein: CASSLRQLGLAGREETQYF
D gene: NA; clone size: once; J gene: TRBJ2-7; V gene: TRBV9; CDR3 DNA: TGTGCCAGCAGCGTAGATTCCTCCGAGCAGTACTTC; CDR3 protein: CASSVDSSEQYF
D gene: NA; clone size: NA; J gene: TRBJ2-6; V gene: TRBV18; CDR3 DNA: TGTGCCAGCTCACCACTCAGTTTAGCCGTGCTTTCTGGGGCCAACGTCCTGACTTTC; CDR3 protein: CASSPLSLAVLSGANVLTF
D gene: NA; clone size: NA; J gene: TRBJ2-5; V gene: TRBV28; CDR3 DNA: TGTGCCAGCAGTTTACAGCGGCAGACCCAGTACTTC; CDR3 protein: CASSLQRQTQYF
D gene: NA; clone size: NA; J gene: TRBJ2-6; V gene: TRBV29-1; CDR3 DNA: TGCAGCGCTCCCGACAGGATCTCTGGGGCCAACGTCCTGACTTTC; CDR3 protein: CSAPDRISGANVLTF
D gene: TRBD2; clone size: NA; J gene: TRBJ2-1; V gene: TRBV5-8; CDR3 DNA: TGTGCCAGCAGCCAGCGGCTAGCGGGGGGAGAGCAGTTCTTC; CDR3 protein: CASSQRLAGGEQFF
D gene: NA; clone size: few; J gene: TRBJ2-7; V gene: TRBV11-3; CDR3 DNA: TGTGCCAGCAGCTTGGGGACAATCGACTACGAGCAGTACTTC; CDR3 protein: CASSLGTIDYEQYF
D gene: TRBD2; clone size: NA; J gene: TRBJ2-5; V gene: TRBV4-1; CDR3 DNA: TGCGCCAGCAGCCAAGATCGGGGGACTAGCGAGGGTCCCAAGGAGACCCAGTACTTC; CDR3 protein: CASSQDRGTSEGPKETQYF
D gene: TRBD1; clone size: NA; J gene: TRBJ1-2; V gene: TRBV29-1; CDR3 DNA: TGCAGCGTTGCCGGGGCAGGGGGAGGCTATGGCTACACCTTC; CDR3 protein: CSVAGAGGGYGYTF
D gene: NA; clone size: NA; J gene: TRBJ2-7; V gene: TRBV12-3/TRBV12-4; CDR3 DNA: TGTGCCAGCAGTTTAGGAGGCACCCTCGAGCAGTACTTC; CDR3 protein: CASSLGGTLEQYF
D gene: NA; clone size: NA; J gene: TRBJ1-1; V gene: TRBV9; CDR3 DNA: TGTGCCAGCAGCCTAAACAGGAACACTGAAGCTTTCTTT; CDR3 protein: CASSLNRNTEAFF
D gene: TRBD2; clone size: NA; J gene: TRBJ2-1; V gene: TRBV27; CDR3 DNA: TGTGCCAGCAGTTTACCGGCTAGCGGTTACAATGAGCAGTTCTTC; CDR3 protein: CASSLPASGYNEQFF
D gene: TRBD2; clone size: NA; J gene: TRBJ2-1; V gene: TRBV10-1; CDR3 DNA: TGCGCCAGCAGTGGCCCTAGCGGGAGGGGCGGGTCCTACAATGAGCAGTTCTTC; CDR3 protein: CASSGPSGRGGSYNEQFF
D gene: TRBD1; clone size: NA; J gene: TRBJ2-7; V gene: TRBV20-1; CDR3 DNA: TGCAGTGCTAGTTGGCAGGGGGCCGAGCAGTACTTC; CDR3 protein: CSASWQGAEQYF
D gene: NA; clone size: NA; J gene: TRBJ2-3; V gene: TRBV6-5; CDR3 DNA: TGTGCCAGCCGGAACGGGGATACGCAGTATTTT; CDR3 protein: CASRNGDTQYF
D gene: TRBD2; clone size: once; J gene: TRBJ2-1; V gene: TRBV4-1; CDR3 DNA: TGCGCCAGCCGCCCGATAGCGGGAGTGGGGTACAATGAGCAGTTCTTC; CDR3 protein: CASRPIAGVGYNEQFF
D gene: TRBD1; clone size: NA; J gene: TRBJ1-1; V gene: TRBV5-1; CDR3 DNA: TGCGCCAGCAGCTTGCGTCCGGGACAGGGGGGTACTGAAGCTTTCTTT; CDR3 protein: CASSLRPGQGGTEAFF
D gene: TRBD1; clone size: NA; J gene: TRBJ1-2; V gene: TRBV28; CDR3 DNA: TGTGCCAGCAGACAACCTTACAGGGGCACAGGCTATGGCTACACCTTC; CDR3 protein: CASRQPYRGTGYGYTF
D gene: TRBD2; clone size: NA; J gene: TRBJ2-5; V gene: TRBV7-2; CDR3 DNA: TGTGCCAGCAGCTTGGGACTAGCGGGAGCGGGGGAGACCCAGTACTTC; CDR3 protein: CASSLGLAGAGETQYF
D gene: NA; clone size: once; J gene: TRBJ1-1; V gene: TRBV5-1; CDR3 DNA: TGCGCCAGCAGCTTGGGGGGCTTCACTGAAGCTTTCTTT; CDR3 protein: CASSLGGFTEAFF
D gene: TRBD2; clone size: NA; J gene: TRBJ2-1; V gene: TRBV7-2; CDR3 DNA: TGTGCCAGCAGCTTAATGACTAGCGGGAGAGGTGAGCAGTTCTTC; CDR3 protein: CASSLMTSGRGEQFF
D gene: NA; clone size: NA; J gene: TRBJ1-2; V gene: TRBV6-5; CDR3 DNA: TGTGCCAGCGGCCCGGGTGGCTACACCTTC; CDR3 protein: CASGPGGYTF
D gene: TRBD1; clone size: NA; J gene: TRBJ1-5; V gene: TRBV19; CDR3 DNA: TGTGCCAGTACCCCAGGGGGCCCAGATGGCAATCAGCCCCAGCATTTT; CDR3 protein: CASTPGGPDGNQPQHF
D gene: NA; clone size: NA; J gene: TRBJ2-7; V gene: TRBV2; CDR3 DNA: TGTGCCAGCAGCGAAGGGGGGGGCACAGGGAGAGAGCAGTACTTC; CDR3 protein: CASSEGGGTGREQYF
D gene: TRBD1; clone size: NA; J gene: TRBJ1-1; V gene: TRBV11-2; CDR3 DNA: TGTGCCAGCAGCGCACACAGGGGAGCTTTCTTT; CDR3 protein: CASSAHRGAFF
D gene: TRBD1; clone size: few; J gene: TRBJ1-1; V gene: TRBV6-2/TRBV6-3; CDR3 DNA: TGTGCCAGCAGCCCGGACAGGGGAAACACTGAAGCTTTCTTT; CDR3 protein: CASSPDRGNTEAFF
D gene: NA; clone size: NA; J gene: TRBJ2-1; V gene: TRBV2; CDR3 DNA: TGTGCCACCGAGGCGTTACCCCCCTACAATGAGCAGTTCTTC; CDR3 protein: CATEALPPYNEQFF
D gene: TRBD1; clone size: NA; J gene: TRBJ2-7; V gene: TRBV9; CDR3 DNA: TGTGCCAGCAGCGCCAGCCGGGACAGGGCCTACGAGCAGTACTTC; CDR3 protein: CASSASRDRAYEQYF
D gene: NA; clone size: NA; J gene: TRBJ1-5; V gene: TRBV2; CDR3 DNA: TGTGCCAGCAGCCCCACGGCAGGGGGCAATCAGCCCCAGCATTTT; CDR3 protein: CASSPTAGGNQPQHF
D gene: NA; clone size: NA; J gene: TRBJ1-1; V gene: TRBV7-3; CDR3 DNA: TGTGCCAGCAGCTTAACGGAGACCAGGCGGGGTAACACTGAAGCTTTCTTT; CDR3 protein: CASSLTETRRGNTEAFF
D gene: TRBD1; clone size: NA; J gene: TRBJ1-2; V gene: TRBV5-4; CDR3 DNA: TGTGCCAGCAGCACAGGACAGGGGCTTCGGTATGGCTACACCTTC; CDR3 protein: CASSTGQGLRYGYTF
D gene: NA; clone size: NA; J gene: TRBJ2-1; V gene: TRBV4-1; CDR3 DNA: TGCGCCAGCAGCCAAGTAGGAGGGAACAATGAGCAGTTCTTC; CDR3 protein: CASSQVGGNNEQFF
D gene: TRBD2; clone size: NA; J gene: TRBJ2-2; V gene: TRBV9; CDR3 DNA: TGTGCCAGCAGCCCCAGTCCTAGCGGGAGGGGGACCGGGGAGCTGTTTTTT; CDR3 protein: CASSPSPSGRGTGELFF
D gene: NA; clone size: few; J gene: TRBJ1-2; V gene: TRBV28; CDR3 DNA: TGTGCCAGCAGTCCCCCCAGTAACTATGGCTACACCTTC; CDR3 protein: CASSPPSNYGYTF
D gene: NA; clone size: NA; J gene: TRBJ1-2; V gene: TRBV6-2/TRBV6-3; CDR3 DNA: TGTGCCAGCAGTTCCCCCAGGGCGCGGGGCTACACCTTC; CDR3 protein: CASSSPRARGYTF
D gene: TRBD2; clone size: NA; J gene: TRBJ2-3; V gene: TRBV11-2; CDR3 DNA: TGTGCCAGCAGCTTAGACGCCCCTTGGGGGGAGGGCTACACAGATACGCAGTATTTT; CDR3 protein: CASSLDAPWGEGYTDTQYF
D gene: NA; clone size: few; J gene: TRBJ1-1; V gene: TRBV6-1; CDR3 DNA: TGTGCCAGCAGTGAAGTTCTCCGCACTGAAGCTTTCTTT; CDR3 protein: CASSEVLRTEAFF